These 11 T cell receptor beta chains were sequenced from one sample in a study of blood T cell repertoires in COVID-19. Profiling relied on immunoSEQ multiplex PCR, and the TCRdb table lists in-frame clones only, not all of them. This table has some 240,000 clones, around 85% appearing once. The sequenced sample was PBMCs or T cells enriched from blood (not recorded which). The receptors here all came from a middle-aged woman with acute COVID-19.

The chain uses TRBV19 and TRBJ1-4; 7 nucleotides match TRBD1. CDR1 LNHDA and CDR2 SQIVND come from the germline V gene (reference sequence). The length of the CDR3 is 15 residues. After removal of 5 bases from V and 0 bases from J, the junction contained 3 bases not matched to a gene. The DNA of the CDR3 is TGTGCCAGTAGTGACGGGACAGCAACTAATGAAAAACTGTTTTTT. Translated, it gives CASSDGTATNEKLFF.

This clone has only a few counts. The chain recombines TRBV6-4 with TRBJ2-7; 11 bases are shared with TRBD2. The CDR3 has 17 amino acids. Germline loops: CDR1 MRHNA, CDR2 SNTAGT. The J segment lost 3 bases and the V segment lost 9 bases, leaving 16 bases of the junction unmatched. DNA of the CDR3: TGTGCCAGGCCGCACGAAACTAGCGGGAGTTCGTACTACGAGCAGTACTTC. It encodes CARPHETSGSSYYEQYF.

In nucleotides, the CDR3 is TGTGCCAGCAGCCCATCGACTAGCGGGATAATTCAGTACTTC. Its translation is CASSPSTSGIIQYF. The rearrangement links TRBV11-2 to TRBJ2-4, with TRBD2 matching over 11 bases. V was clipped by 5 bases and J by 10 bases; unmatched bases: 7. The CDR3 is 14 residues long. Per germline, CDR1 SGHAT and CDR2 FQNNGV.

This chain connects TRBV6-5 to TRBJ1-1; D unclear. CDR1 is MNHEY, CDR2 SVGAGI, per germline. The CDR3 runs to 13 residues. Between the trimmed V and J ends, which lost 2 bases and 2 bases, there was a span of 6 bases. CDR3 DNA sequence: TGTGCCAGCAGTTACAAGCGAAACACTGAAGCTTTCTTT. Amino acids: CASSYKRNTEAFF.

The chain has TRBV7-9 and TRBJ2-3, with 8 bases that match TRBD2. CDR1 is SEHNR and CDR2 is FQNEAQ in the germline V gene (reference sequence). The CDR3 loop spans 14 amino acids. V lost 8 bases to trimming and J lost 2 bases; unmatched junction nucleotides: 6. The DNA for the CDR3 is TGTGCCAGCCCGACGGGAGGGGTCACAGATACGCAGTATTTT. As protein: CASPTGGVTDTQYF.

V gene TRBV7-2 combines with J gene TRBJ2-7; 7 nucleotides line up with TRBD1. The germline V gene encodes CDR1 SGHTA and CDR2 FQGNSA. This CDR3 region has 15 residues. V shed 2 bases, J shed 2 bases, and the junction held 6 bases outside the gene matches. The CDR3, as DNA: TGTGCCAGCAGCTTACGGGACAGCTTCCCCTACGAGCAGTACTTC. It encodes CASSLRDSFPYEQYF.

The CDR3 loop is CSAGTASYEQYF. The CDR3 DNA is TGCAGTGCCGGGACAGCGAGCTACGAGCAGTACTTC. The chain uses TRBV29-1 and TRBJ2-7; 7 bases map to TRBD1. Germline V gene sequence: CDR1 SQVTM, CDR2 ANQGSEA. The CDR3 totals 12 residues.

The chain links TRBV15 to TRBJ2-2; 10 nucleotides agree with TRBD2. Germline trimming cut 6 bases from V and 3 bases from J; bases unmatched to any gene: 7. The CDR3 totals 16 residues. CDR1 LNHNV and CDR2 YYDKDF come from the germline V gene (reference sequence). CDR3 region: CATRLAGGKYTGELFF. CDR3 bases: TGTGCCACCAGATTAGCGGGAGGAAAGTACACCGGGGAGCTGTTTTTT.

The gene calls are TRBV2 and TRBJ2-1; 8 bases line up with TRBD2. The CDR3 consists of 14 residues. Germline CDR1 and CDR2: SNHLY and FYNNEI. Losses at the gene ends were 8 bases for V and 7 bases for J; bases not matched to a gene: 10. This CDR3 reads CASWGLAGENEQFF. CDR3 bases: TGTGCCAGCTGGGGGCTAGCGGGCGAGAATGAGCAGTTCTTC. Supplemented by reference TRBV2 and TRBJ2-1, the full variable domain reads EPEVTQTPSHQVTQMGQEVILRCVPISNHLYFYWYRQILGQKVEFLVSFYNNEISEKSEIFDDQFSVERPDGSNFTLKIRSTKLEDSAMYFCASWGLAGENEQFFGPGTRLTVL.

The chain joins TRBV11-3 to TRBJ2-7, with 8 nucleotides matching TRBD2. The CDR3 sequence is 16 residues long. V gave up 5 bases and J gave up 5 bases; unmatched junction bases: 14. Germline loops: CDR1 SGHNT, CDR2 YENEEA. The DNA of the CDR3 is TGTGCCAGCAGCCCCGGGGGGGAAATGCGGACCCACGAGCAGTACTTC. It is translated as CASSPGGEMRTHEQYF.

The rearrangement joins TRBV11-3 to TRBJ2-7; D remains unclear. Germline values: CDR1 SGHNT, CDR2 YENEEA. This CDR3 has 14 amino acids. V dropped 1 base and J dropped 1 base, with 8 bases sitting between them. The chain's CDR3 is CASSLVAGSYEQYF. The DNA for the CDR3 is TGTGCCAGCAGCTTAGTTGCAGGTTCCTACGAGCAGTACTTC.